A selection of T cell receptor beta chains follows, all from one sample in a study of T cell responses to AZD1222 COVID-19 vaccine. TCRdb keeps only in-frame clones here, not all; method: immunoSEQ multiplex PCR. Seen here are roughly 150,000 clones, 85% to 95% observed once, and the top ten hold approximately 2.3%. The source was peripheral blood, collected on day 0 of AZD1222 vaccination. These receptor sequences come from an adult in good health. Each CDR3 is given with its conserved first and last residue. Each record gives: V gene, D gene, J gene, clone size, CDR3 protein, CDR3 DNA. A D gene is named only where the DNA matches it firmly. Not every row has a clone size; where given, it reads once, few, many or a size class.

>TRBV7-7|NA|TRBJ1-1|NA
CASAWGVGTEAFF
TGTGCCAGCGCTTGGGGGGTTGGCACTGAAGCTTTCTTT
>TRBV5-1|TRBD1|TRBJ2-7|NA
CASSRRPGQGLDEQYF
TGCGCCAGCAGCCGGAGACCGGGACAGGGATTGGACGAGCAGTACTTC
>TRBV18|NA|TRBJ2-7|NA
CASSPREESHEQYF
TGTGCCAGCTCACCGCGTGAAGAGTCCCACGAGCAGTACTTC
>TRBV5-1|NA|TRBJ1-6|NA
CASRETDNSPLHF
TGCGCCAGCAGAGAGACAGATAATTCACCCCTCCACTTT
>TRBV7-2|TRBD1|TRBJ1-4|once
CASSSQGAANEKLFF
TGTGCCAGCAGCTCGCAGGGGGCAGCTAATGAAAAACTGTTTTTT
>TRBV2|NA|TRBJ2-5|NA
CASSRKGLEGPTQYF
TGTGCCAGCAGTAGGAAAGGTCTAGAGGGTCCGACCCAGTACTTC
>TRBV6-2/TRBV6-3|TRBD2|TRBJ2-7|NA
CASSYAGGPHEQYF
TGTGCCAGCAGTTACGCGGGGGGGCCCCACGAGCAGTACTTC
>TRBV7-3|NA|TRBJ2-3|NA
CASSSRTTTDTQYF
TGTGCCAGCAGCTCTCGGACTACCACAGATACGCAGTATTTT
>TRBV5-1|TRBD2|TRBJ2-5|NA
CASSLVSGLAGGEGETQYF
TGCGCCAGCAGCTTGGTCTCGGGACTAGCGGGGGGCGAGGGAGAGACCCAGTACTTC
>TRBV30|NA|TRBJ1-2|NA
CAWSVGVGGYTF
TGTGCCTGGAGTGTGGGGGTAGGTGGCTACACCTTC
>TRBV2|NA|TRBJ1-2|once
CASSEDPYYGYTF
TGTGCCAGCAGTGAAGACCCCTACTATGGCTACACCTTC
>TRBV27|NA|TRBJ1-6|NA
CASGQRNSPLHF
TGTGCCAGCGGACAGAGAAATTCACCCCTCCACTTT